The T cell receptor (beta chain) described here comes from a study of beta chain features in type 1 diabetes. The study, taken as a whole, reports: Type 1 diabetes patients showed a moderate but significant shortening of TCRB CDR3s in all four CD4+ subsets.

Expressed TCRB transcripts were sequenced after all isolated RNA was converted to cDNA. Some clones are missing from TCRdb's copy, which holds only in-frame ones; the method was immunoSEQ multiplex PCR. This table has more than 550,000 clones, 11% to 15% appearing once. Sorted CD4+ subsets: naive, central memory, regulatory, stem cell-like memory (CD45RO/CCR7/CD25/CD127/CD95/CD27 panel). CDR3 length equals 15 residues. With V trimmed by 0 bases and J by 6 bases, 5 bases remained unmatched. The germline CDR1 and CDR2 sequences are SEHNR and FQNEAQ (reference sequence). Worth noting for this clone: Its antigen is undetermined.

The chain couples TRBV7-9 to TRBJ1-5; 7 bases align to TRBD1. Sequenced material: naive CD4+ T cells from blood. The receptor was derived from a man aged 18-30 years with type 1 diabetes. The CDR3, as DNA: TGTGCCAGCAGCTTAGCCGACAGGGACGGTCAGCCCCAGCATTTT. The encoded protein is CASSLADRDGQPQHF. The full variable domain, completed using reference TRBV7-9 and TRBJ1-5, is DTGVSQNPRHKITKRGQNVTFRCDPISEHNRLYWYRQTLGQGPEFLTYFQNEAQLEKSRLLSDRFSAERPKGSFSTLEIQRTEQGDSAMYLCASSLADRDGQPQHFGDGTRLSIL.